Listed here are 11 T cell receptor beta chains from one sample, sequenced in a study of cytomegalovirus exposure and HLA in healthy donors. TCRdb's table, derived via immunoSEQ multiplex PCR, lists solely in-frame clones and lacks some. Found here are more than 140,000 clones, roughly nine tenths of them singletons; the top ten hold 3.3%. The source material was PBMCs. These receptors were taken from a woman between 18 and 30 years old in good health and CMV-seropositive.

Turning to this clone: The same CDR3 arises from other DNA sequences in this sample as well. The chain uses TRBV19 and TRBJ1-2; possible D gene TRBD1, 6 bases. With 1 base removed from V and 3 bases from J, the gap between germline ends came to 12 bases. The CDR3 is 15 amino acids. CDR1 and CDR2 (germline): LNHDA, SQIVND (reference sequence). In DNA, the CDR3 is TGTGCCAGTAGTATAGTGGGGGGGCGCGACTATGGCTACACCTTC. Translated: CASSIVGGRDYGYTF.

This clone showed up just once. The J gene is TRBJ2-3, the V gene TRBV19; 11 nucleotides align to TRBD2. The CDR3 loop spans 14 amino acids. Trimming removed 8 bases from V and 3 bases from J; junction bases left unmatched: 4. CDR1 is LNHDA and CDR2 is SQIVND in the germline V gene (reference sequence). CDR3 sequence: CASGRLAGTDTQYF. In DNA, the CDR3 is TGTGCCAGTGGTCGACTAGCGGGAACAGATACGCAGTATTTT.

The CDR3 coding sequence is TGTGCCAGCAGCTCAGTAGGTAGCGGGAGAGGAAGCGAGCAGTACTTC. Its translation is CASSSVGSGRGSEQYF. This rearrangement joins TRBV7-9 to TRBJ2-7, with TRBD2 identical over 9 bases. The CDR3 extends over 16 amino acids. CDR1 and CDR2 from the germline V gene are SEHNR and FQNEAQ (reference sequence). The junction had 13 bases not matched to a gene; V was cut back by 4 bases and J by 6 bases.

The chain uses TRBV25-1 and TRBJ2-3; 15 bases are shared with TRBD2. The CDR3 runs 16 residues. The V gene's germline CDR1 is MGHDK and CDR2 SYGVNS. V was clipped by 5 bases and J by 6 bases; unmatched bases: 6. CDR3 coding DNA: TGTGCCAGCAGTAAATGGACTAGCGGGAGGGGTGATACGCAGTATTTT. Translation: CASSKWTSGRGDTQYF.

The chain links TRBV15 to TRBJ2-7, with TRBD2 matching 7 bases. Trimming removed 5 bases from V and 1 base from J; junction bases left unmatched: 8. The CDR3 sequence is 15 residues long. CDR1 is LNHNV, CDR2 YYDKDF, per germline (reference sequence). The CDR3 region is CATSPMGGSSYEQYF. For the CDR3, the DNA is TGTGCCACCAGCCCTATGGGAGGGTCATCCTACGAGCAGTACTTC.

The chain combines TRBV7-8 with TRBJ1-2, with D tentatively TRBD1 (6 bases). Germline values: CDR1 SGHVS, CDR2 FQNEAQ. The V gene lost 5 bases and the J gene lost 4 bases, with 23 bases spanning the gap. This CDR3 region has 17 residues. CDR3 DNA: TGTGCCAGCAGCCTCACTCTATTGCGCGGACAGACCTATGGCTACACCTTC. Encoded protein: CASSLTLLRGQTYGYTF.

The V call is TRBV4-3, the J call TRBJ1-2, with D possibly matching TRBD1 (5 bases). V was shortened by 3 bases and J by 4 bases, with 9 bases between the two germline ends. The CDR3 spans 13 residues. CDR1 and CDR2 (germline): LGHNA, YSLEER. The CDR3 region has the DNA TGCGCCAGCAGCCAGATCGGGGGCTATGGCTACACCTTC. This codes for CASSQIGGYGYTF.

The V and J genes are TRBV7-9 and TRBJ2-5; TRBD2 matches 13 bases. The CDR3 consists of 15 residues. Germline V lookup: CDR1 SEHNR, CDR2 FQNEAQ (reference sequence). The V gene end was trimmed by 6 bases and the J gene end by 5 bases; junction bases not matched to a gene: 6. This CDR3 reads CASRGLAGLGETQYF. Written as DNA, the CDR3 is TGTGCCAGCAGGGGACTAGCGGGATTGGGGGAGACCCAGTACTTC. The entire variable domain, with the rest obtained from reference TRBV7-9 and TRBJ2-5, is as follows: DTGVSQNPRHKITKRGQNVTFRCDPISEHNRLYWYRQTLGQGPEFLTYFQNEAQLEKSRLLSDRFSAERPKGSFSTLEIQRTEQGDSAMYLCASRGLAGLGETQYFGPGTRLLVL.

The CDR3: CSALLRGLDAGELFF. In DNA form, the CDR3 reads TGCAGCGCACTCCTCCGAGGGTTGGATGCCGGGGAGCTGTTTTTT. J is TRBJ2-2 and V is TRBV29-1; D possibly corresponds to TRBD2 (5 bases). The CDR3 is 15 amino acids. V lost 7 bases, J lost 6 bases, and 21 bases lay in between. Germline CDR1 is SQVTM and CDR2 is ANQGSEA.

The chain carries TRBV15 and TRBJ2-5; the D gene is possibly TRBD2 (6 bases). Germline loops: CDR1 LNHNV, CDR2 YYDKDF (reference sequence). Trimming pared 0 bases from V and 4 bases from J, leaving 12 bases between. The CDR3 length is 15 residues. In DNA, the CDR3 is TGTGCCACCAGCAGAGATTCGGGAGTCGGAGAGACCCAGTACTTC. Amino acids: CATSRDSGVGETQYF.

CDR3 residues: CASSETRGTANEQYF. The CDR3 nucleotides are TGCGCCAGCAGTGAGACGAGAGGGACAGCAAACGAGCAGTACTTC. The J gene is TRBJ2-7, the V gene TRBV10-1; 7 bases line up with TRBD1. V was clipped by 2 bases and J by 5 bases; unmatched bases: 9. The CDR3 is made up of 15 amino acids. The germline V gene encodes CDR1 WNHNN and CDR2 SYGVQD (reference sequence).